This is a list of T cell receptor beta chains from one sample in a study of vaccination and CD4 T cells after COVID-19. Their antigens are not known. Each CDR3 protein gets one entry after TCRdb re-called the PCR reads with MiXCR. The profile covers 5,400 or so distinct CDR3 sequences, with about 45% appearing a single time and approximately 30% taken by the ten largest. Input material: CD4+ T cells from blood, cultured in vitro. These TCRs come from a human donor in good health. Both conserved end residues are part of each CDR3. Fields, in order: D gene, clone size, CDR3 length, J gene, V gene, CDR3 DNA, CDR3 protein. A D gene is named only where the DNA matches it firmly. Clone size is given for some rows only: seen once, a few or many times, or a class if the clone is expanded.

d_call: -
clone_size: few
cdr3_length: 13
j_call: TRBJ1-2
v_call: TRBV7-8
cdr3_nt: TGTGCCAGCAGCTTAGATTGGGGTGATGGCTACACCTTC
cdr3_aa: CASSLDWGDGYTF

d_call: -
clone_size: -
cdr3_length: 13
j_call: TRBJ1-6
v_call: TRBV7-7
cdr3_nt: TGTGCTAGCAGCCTCGACTTGAATTCACCCCTCCACTTT
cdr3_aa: CASSLDLNSPLHF

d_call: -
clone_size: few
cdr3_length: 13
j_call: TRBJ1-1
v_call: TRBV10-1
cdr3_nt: TGCGCCAGCAGTGAGGGGGCAAGGGGTGAAGCTTTCTTT
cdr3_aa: CASSEGARGEAFF

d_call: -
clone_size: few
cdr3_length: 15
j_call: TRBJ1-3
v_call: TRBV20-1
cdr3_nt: TGCAGTGCTTCCCCCCAGGTGAACTCTGGAAACACCATATATTTT
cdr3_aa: CSASPQVNSGNTIYF

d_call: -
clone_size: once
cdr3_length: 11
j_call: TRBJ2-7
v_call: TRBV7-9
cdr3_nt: TGTGCCAGCAGCCGAGTCTACGAGCAGTACTTC
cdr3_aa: CASSRVYEQYF

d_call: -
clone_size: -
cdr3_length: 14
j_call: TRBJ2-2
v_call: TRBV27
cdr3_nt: TGTGCCAGCAGTTTAATTCCCGTTGGCGGGGAGCTGTTTTTT
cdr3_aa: CASSLIPVGGELFF

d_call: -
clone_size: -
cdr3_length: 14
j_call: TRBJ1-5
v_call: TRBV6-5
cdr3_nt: TGTGCCAGCAGTTACTCGCCAAGCAATCAGCCCCAGCATTTT
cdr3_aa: CASSYSPSNQPQHF

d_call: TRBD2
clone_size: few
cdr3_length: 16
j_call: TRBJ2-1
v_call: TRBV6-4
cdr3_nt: TGTGCCAGCAGTGAACGTGGGACTAGCGGAGACAATGAGCAGTTCTTC
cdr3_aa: CASSERGTSGDNEQFF

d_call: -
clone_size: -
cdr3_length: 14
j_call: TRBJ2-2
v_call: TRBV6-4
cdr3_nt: TGTGCCAGCAGTGTTGGGGGGCCCGCCGGGGAGCTGTTTTTT
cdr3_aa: CASSVGGPAGELFF

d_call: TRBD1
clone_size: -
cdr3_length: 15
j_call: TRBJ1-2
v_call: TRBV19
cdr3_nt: TGTGCCAGTATTCCGACAGGGGGACTTGTGAGGGGCTACACCTTC
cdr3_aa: CASIPTGGLVRGYTF

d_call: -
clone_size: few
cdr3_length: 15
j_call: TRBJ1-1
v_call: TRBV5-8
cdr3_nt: TGTGCCAGCAGACTCCGGGGACATCCAGACACTGAAGCTTTCTTT
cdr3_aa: CASRLRGHPDTEAFF

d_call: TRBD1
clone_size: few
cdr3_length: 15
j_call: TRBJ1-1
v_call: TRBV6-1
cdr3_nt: TGTGCCAGCAAGAACGAACAGGGACAGGGCACTGAAGCTTTCTTT
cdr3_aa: CASKNEQGQGTEAFF

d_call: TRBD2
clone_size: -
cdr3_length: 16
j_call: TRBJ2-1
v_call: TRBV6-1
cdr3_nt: TGTGCCAGCAGTGAAATTAGCGGGGGGGCCACGGATGAGCAGTTCTTC
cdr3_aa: CASSEISGGATDEQFF

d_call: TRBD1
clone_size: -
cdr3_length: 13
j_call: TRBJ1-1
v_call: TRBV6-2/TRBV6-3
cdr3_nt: TGTGCCAGCAGTTACACAGGGGGCACTGAAGCTTTCTTT
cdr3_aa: CASSYTGGTEAFF

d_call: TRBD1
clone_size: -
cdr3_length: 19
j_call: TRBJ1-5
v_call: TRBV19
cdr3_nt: TGTGCCAGTAGTATAAATGACAGGGGCGTTGGCTATAGCAATCAGCCCCAGCATTTT
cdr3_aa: CASSINDRGVGYSNQPQHF

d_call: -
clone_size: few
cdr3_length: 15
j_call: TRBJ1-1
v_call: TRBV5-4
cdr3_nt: TGTGCCAGCAGCTTGGAGACAGTGATGAACACTGAAGCTTTCTTT
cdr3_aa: CASSLETVMNTEAFF

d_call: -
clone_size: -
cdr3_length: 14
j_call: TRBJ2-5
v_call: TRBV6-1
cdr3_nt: TGTGCCAGCAGAACGTACAGGGTGGGGGAGACCCAGTACTTC
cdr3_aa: CASRTYRVGETQYF

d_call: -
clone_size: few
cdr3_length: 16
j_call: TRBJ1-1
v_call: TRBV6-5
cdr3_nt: TGTGCCAGCAGTTACGGACGGCAGGCCGCGAACACTGAAGCTTTCTTT
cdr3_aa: CASSYGRQAANTEAFF

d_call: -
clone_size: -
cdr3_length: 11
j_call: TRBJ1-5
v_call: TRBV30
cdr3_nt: TGTGCCTGGAGTGCCGGGGCGGCCCAGCATTTT
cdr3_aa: CAWSAGAAQHF

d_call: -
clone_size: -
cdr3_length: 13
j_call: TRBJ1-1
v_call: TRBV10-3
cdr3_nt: TGTGCCGGGGCTGACACGGAGAACACTGAAGCTTTCTTT
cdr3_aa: CAGADTENTEAFF

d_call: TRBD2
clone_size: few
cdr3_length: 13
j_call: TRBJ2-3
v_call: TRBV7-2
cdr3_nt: TGTGCCAGCAGCGGGACTAGCACGAATACGCAGTATTTT
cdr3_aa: CASSGTSTNTQYF

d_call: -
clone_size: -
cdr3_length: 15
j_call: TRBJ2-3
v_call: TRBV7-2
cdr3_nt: TGTGCCAGCAGCTTAGATCGAAGTAGCACAGATACGCAGTATTTT
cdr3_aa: CASSLDRSSTDTQYF

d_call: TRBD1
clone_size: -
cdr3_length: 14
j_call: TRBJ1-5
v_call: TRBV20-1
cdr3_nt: TGCAGTGCGATTGACAGGGTAAGCAATCAGCCCCAGCATTTT
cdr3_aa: CSAIDRVSNQPQHF

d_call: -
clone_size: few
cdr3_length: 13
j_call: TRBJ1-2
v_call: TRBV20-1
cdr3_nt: TGCAGTGCTAGAGTACAGCCCGAACGGGGCTACACCTTC
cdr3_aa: CSARVQPERGYTF

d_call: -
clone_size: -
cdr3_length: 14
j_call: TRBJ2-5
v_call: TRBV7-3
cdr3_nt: TGTGCCAGCAGCTCGACCGGGACCCGGGAGACCCAGTACTTC
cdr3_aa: CASSSTGTRETQYF

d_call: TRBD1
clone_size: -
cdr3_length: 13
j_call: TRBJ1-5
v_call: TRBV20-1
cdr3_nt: TGCAGTGCTAGTACAGGGGGGAATCAGCCCCAGCATTTT
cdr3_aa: CSASTGGNQPQHF

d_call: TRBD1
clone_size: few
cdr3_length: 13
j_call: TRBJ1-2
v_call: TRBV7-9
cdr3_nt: TGTGCCAGCAGCTTTCGACAGGGTCTACGCTACACCTTC
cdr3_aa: CASSFRQGLRYTF

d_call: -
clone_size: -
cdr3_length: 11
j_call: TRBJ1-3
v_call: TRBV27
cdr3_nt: TGTGCGATCGTGGTTGGAAACACCATATATTTT
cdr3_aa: CAIVVGNTIYF

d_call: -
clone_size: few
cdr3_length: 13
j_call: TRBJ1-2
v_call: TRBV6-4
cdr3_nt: TGTGCCAGCAGCCCCACAGGATTTGATGGCTACACCTTC
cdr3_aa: CASSPTGFDGYTF

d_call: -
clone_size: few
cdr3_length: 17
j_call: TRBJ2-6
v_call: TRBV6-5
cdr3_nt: TGTGCCAGCAGTTACTCGCCGATTATGTCTGGGGCCAACGTCCTGACTTTC
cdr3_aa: CASSYSPIMSGANVLTF

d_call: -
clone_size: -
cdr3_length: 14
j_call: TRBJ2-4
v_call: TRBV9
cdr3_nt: TGTGCCAGCAGCGTGGGCGGGTGGGGAAACATTCAGTACTTC
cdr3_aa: CASSVGGWGNIQYF

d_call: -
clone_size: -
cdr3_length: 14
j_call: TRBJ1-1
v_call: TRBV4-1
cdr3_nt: TGCGCCAGCAGCCCAGGATCGGTAAGCACTGAAGCTTTCTTT
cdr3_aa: CASSPGSVSTEAFF

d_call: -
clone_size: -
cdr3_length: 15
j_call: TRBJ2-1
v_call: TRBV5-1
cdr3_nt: TGCGCCAGCAGCTCTACGGCCAGCTCCTACAATGAGCAGTTCTTC
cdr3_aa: CASSSTASSYNEQFF

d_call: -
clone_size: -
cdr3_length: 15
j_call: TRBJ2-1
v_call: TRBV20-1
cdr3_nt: TGCAGTGCTTATTCGGACTCCAGCTCCTACAATGAGCAGTTCTTC
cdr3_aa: CSAYSDSSSYNEQFF

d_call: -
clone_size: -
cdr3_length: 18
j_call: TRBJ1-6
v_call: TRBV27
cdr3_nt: TGTGCCAGCAGTACCCGGGGTGGACGGAGCTCCTATAATTCACCCCTCCACTTT
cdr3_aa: CASSTRGGRSSYNSPLHF

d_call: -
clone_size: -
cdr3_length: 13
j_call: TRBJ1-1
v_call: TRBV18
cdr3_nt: TGTGCCAGCTCAATCGAGGGCAACACTGAAGCTTTCTTT
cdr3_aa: CASSIEGNTEAFF

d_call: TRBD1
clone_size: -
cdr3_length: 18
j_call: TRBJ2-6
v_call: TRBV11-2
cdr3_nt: TGTGCCAGCAGCCTAAAGGGACAGGGCTTCTCTGGGGCCAACGTCCGGACTTTC
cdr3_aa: CASSLKGQGFSGANVRTF

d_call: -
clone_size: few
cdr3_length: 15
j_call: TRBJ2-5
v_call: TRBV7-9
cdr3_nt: TGTGCCAGCGCCGCTGCCTTGTCCGGCCAAGAGACCCAGTACTTC
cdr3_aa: CASAAALSGQETQYF

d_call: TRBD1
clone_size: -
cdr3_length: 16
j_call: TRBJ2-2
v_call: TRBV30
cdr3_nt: TGTGCCTGGAGTCAACCCGGGACAGGGATAATCGGGGAGCTGTTTTTT
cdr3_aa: CAWSQPGTGIIGELFF

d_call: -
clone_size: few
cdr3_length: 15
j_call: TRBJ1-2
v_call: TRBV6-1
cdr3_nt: TGTGCCAGCAGCAAAGGATGGGACGACGGGGGCGGCTACACCTTC
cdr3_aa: CASSKGWDDGGGYTF

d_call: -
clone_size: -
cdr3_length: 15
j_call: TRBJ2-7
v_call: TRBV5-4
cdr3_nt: TGTGCCAGCAGCATAGGACAGAACGGGCCCTACGAGCAGTACTTC
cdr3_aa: CASSIGQNGPYEQYF

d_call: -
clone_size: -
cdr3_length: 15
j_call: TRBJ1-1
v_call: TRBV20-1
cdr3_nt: TGCAGTGCTAGAGAAGGCCACAGGATGAACACTGAAGCTTTCTTT
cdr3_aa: CSAREGHRMNTEAFF

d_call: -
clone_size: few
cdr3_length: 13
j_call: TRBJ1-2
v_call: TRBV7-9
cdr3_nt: TGTGCCAGCGCCCGAACAGCTTTCTATGGCTACACCTTC
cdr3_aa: CASARTAFYGYTF

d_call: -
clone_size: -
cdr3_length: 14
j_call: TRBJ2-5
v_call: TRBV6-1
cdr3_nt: TGTGCCAGCAAAAGGGGGGCCGACGTAGAGACCCAGTACTTC
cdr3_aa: CASKRGADVETQYF

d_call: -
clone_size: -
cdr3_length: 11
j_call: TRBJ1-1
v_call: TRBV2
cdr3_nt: TGTGCCAGCAGCCCTACCCCTGAAGCTTTCTTT
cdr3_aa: CASSPTPEAFF

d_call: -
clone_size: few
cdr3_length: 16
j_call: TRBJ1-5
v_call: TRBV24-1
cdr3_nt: TGTGCCACCAGTGAAGGACAGCGTCAGTTAAATCAGCCCCAGCATTTT
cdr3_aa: CATSEGQRQLNQPQHF

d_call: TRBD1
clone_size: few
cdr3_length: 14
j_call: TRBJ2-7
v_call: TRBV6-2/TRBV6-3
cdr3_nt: TGTGCCAGCAGTTACGAAGGGGGCCACTACGAGCAGTACTTC
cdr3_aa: CASSYEGGHYEQYF

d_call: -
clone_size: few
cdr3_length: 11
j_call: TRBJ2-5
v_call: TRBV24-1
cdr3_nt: TGTGCCACCCGGGGGAGAGAGACCCAGTACTTC
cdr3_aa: CATRGRETQYF

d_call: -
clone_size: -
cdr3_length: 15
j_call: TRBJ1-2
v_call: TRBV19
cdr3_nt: TGTGCCAGTAGTATAGCCCTCAGGGTGGAACGTGGCTACACCTTC
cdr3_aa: CASSIALRVERGYTF

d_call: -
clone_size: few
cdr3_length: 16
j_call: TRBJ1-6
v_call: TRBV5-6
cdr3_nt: TGTGCCAGCAGCTTGGGGGCTGGGGTAAACTATTCACCCCTCCACTTT
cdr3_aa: CASSLGAGVNYSPLHF

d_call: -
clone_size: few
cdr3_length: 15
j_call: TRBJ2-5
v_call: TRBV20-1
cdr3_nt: TGCAGTGCTAGAGATGGGAGGACACTCCAAGAGACCCAGTACTTC
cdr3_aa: CSARDGRTLQETQYF

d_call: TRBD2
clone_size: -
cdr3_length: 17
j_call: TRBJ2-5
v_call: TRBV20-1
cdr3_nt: TGCAGTGCTAGACATATAAGCAGTAGCGGGGGGGCAGAGACCCAGTACTTC
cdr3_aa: CSARHISSSGGAETQYF

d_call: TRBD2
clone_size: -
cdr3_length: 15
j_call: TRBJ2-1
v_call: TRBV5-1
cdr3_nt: TGCGCCAGCAGCCCAGTGGCTAGCGGGGGCTCTGAGCAGTTCTTC
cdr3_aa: CASSPVASGGSEQFF

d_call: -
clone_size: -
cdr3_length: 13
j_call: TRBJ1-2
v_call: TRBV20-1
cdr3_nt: TGCAGTGCTCTTACAGAGAATGTTTACGGCTACACCTTC
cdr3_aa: CSALTENVYGYTF

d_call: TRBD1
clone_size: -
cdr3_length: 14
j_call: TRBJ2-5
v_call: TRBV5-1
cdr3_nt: TGCGCCAGCAGCCGGGCAGGGGGCCAAGAGACCCAGTACTTC
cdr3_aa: CASSRAGGQETQYF